This entry lists 25 T cell receptor beta chains sequenced from one sample in a study of T cell responses to AZD1222 COVID-19 vaccine. Profiling relied on immunoSEQ multiplex PCR, and the TCRdb table lists in-frame clones only, not all of them. The table includes some 130,000 clones, 88% detected once. Sample: peripheral blood, taken on day 0 of MenACWY control vaccination. The receptor set was obtained from an adult in good health.

This rearrangement joins TRBV30 to TRBJ1-3, with TRBD1 matching 9 bases. This CDR3 spans 15 amino acids. CDR1 and CDR2 (germline): GTSNPN, SVGIG (reference sequence). Trimming removed 7 bases from V and 4 bases from J; junction bases left unmatched: 11. CDR3: CAYLGQGNSGNTIYF. The CDR3 DNA reads as TGTGCCTATCTCGGACAGGGGAACTCGGGAAACACCATATATTTT.

For this clone: Its ends do not fully match the called genes, so a read error is possible. This chain connects TRBV7-2 to TRBJ1-4; no clear D. Germline CDR1 reads SGHTA; CDR2 reads FQGNSA. The CDR3 totals 17 residues. The CDR3 loop reads CASSLVWARKTDEKLFF. CDR3 sequence (DNA): TGTGCCAGCAGCTTAGTTTGGGCGAGGAAAACTGATGAAAAACTGTTTTTT.

The chain combines TRBV27 with TRBJ2-7, with 13 bases lining up with TRBD2. The V gene's germline CDR1 is MNHEY and CDR2 SMNVEV (reference sequence). Losses at the gene ends were 6 bases for V and 6 bases for J; bases not matched to a gene: 14. The CDR3 runs 17 residues. The CDR3 DNA follows: TGTGCCAGCAGAGACCGCGTGACTAGCGGGAGGTGGGGCGAGCAGTACTTC. Translated: CASRDRVTSGRWGEQYF.

V usage is TRBV2 and J usage is TRBJ2-7, with TRBD2 identical over 9 bases. This CDR3 comprises 15 residues. Germline V CDR1 and CDR2: SNHLY, FYNNEI. V was clipped by 6 bases and J by 2 bases; unmatched bases: 8. The CDR3 DNA reads as TGTGCCAGCAGGAGAGAACTAGCGGGTGCCTACGAGCAGTACTTC. This sequence encodes CASRRELAGAYEQYF.

The genes are TRBV30 and TRBJ2-1; D is possibly TRBD2 (6 bases). The CDR3 contains 14 residues. Germline CDR1 is GTSNPN and CDR2 is SVGIG (reference sequence). V shed 0 bases and J shed 9 bases, with 15 bases lying between them. CDR3: CAWSVSGVLGEQFF. CDR3 sequence (DNA): TGTGCCTGGAGTGTGTCGGGAGTTCTGGGTGAGCAGTTCTTC. The whole variable domain, filled in from reference TRBV30 and TRBJ2-1, reads SQTIHQWPATLVQPVGSPLSLECTVEGTSNPNLYWYRQAAGRGLQLLFYSVGIGQISSEVPQNLSASRPQDRQFILSSKKLLLSDSGFYLCAWSVSGVLGEQFFGPGTRLTVL.

Remarks on this clone: The junction departs from the called germline gene at one end, perhaps through a read error. The chain uses TRBV10-2 and TRBJ2-7; unclear D gene. The CDR3 spans 15 residues. The V gene's germline CDR1 is WSHSY and CDR2 SAAADI. As DNA, the CDR3 is TGCGCCAGCAATGAGGCCCCCTCCTATCGGTACGAGCAGTACTTC. Residues: CASNEAPSYRYEQYF.

The chain joins TRBV27 to TRBJ2-3; 9 bases are shared with TRBD2. The CDR3 extends over 18 amino acids. V lost 7 bases and J lost 1; bases outside the gene matches: 15. The germline V gene encodes CDR1 MNHEY and CDR2 SMNVEV (reference sequence). This CDR3 reads CASNMGLAPRRGTDTQYF. The CDR3 bases are TGTGCCAGCAATATGGGACTAGCCCCCCGGCGAGGCACAGATACGCAGTATTTT.

The chain employs TRBV2 and TRBJ2-1; 7 positions agree with TRBD2. V lost 0 bases and J lost 2; bases outside the gene matches: 7. This CDR3 contains 17 residues. Germline V gene sequence: CDR1 SNHLY, CDR2 FYNNEI. The CDR3 region has the DNA TGTGCCAGCAGTGAAGCGCTTTCGGGACTACCCTACAATGAGCAGTTCTTC. This encodes CASSEALSGLPYNEQFF. Supplemented by reference TRBV2 and TRBJ2-1, the full variable domain reads EPEVTQTPSHQVTQMGQEVILRCVPISNHLYFYWYRQILGQKVEFLVSFYNNEISEKSEIFDDQFSVERPDGSNFTLKIRSTKLEDSAMYFCASSEALSGLPYNEQFFGPGTRLTVL.

This sequence joins TRBV28 and TRBJ1-2, with 9 bases identical to TRBD1. J lost 4 bases, V lost 6 bases, and 6 bases had no gene match. The V gene's germline CDR1 is MDHEN and CDR2 SYDVKM. The CDR3 extends over 14 amino acids. The CDR3 region is CASRIPGQGYGYTF. The CDR3 DNA follows: TGTGCCAGCAGAATTCCGGGACAGGGCTATGGCTACACCTTC.

This rearrangement joins TRBV27 to TRBJ2-7; D call uncertain. The CDR3 is made up of 14 amino acids. V lost 5 bases, J lost 4 bases, and 15 bases lay in between. The germline V gene has CDR1 MNHEY and CDR2 SMNVEV (reference sequence). The CDR3 DNA reads TGTGCCAGCAGTCTGGACCAGAGGAAATACGAGCAGTACTTC. This codes for CASSLDQRKYEQYF.

CDR3 in DNA: TGTGCCAGCAGCCTTCCAGGGGACAGCTCCTACGAGCAGTACTTC. Amino acid sequence: CASSLPGDSSYEQYF. The chain combines TRBV28 with TRBJ2-7, with TRBD1 identical over 7 bases. The trim removed 6 bases at V and 0 bases at J, leaving 8 bases unmatched. Germline assignment: CDR1 MDHEN and CDR2 SYDVKM. CDR3 length equals 15 residues.

This clone was observed once. CDR3 sequence reads: CASSEVGGEKLFF. CDR3 nucleotides: TGCGCCAGCAGTGAAGTAGGGGGTGAAAAACTGTTTTTT. This rearrangement joins TRBV10-1 to TRBJ1-4, with D maybe TRBD1 (6 bases). The germline V gene has CDR1 WNHNN and CDR2 SYGVQD (reference sequence). V dropped 3 bases and J dropped 7 bases, with 9 bases sitting between them. CDR3 length: 13 residues.

The chain carries TRBV7-2 and TRBJ1-4; D uncertain. Per germline, CDR1 SGHTA and CDR2 FQGNSA. Trimming cost V 1 base and J 3 bases, with 6 bases left between them. The CDR3 totals 14 residues. The CDR3, as DNA: TGTGCCAGCAGCTTAGGTTCCGCTAATGAAAAACTGTTTTTT. Its protein is CASSLGSANEKLFF.

The rearrangement links TRBV28 to TRBJ2-5; unclear D gene. There are 12 residues in the CDR3. Germline V gene sequence: CDR1 MDHEN, CDR2 SYDVKM. V lost 1 base to trimming and J lost 2 bases, with 2 bases between them. The CDR3 spells CASSLYQETQYF. The CDR3 DNA reads as TGTGCCAGCAGTTTATATCAAGAGACCCAGTACTTC. The variable domain in full, completed from reference TRBV28 and TRBJ2-5, reads DVKVTQSSRYLVKRTGEKVFLECVQDMDHENMFWYRQDPGLGLRLIYFSYDVKMKEKGDIPEGYSVSREKKERFSLILESASTNQTSMYLCASSLYQETQYFGPGTRLLVL.

The chain joins TRBV5-1 to TRBJ2-2; D unclear. Per germline, CDR1 SGHRS and CDR2 YFSETQ. The CDR3 totals 13 residues. Trimming shortened V by 7 bases and J by 6 bases, and 13 bases separated the two germline ends. CDR3 in amino acids: CASCIQPAGELFF. The CDR3 DNA sequence: TGCGCCAGCTGTATCCAGCCCGCCGGGGAGCTGTTTTTT.

The sample holds a few counts of this clone. The genes are TRBV6-6 and TRBJ1-5, with D tentatively TRBD1 (6 bases). CDR1 is MNHNY and CDR2 is SVGAGI in the germline V gene (reference sequence). The CDR3 extends over 14 amino acids. Trimming removed 5 bases at V and 6 bases at J, with 14 bases between. The CDR3 sequence: CASSRSGDGQPQHF. For the CDR3, the DNA is TGTGCCAGCAGTCGATCAGGGGACGGTCAGCCCCAGCATTTT.

The DNA of the CDR3 is TGTGCCAGCAGTTCATCGCCACCGCGAGGCTACACCTTC. It specifies CASSSSPPRGYTF. The chain combines TRBV28 with TRBJ1-2; D is uncertain. Germline CDR1 MDHEN, CDR2 SYDVKM. CDR3 length: 13 residues. V lost 4 bases to trimming and J lost 8 bases, with 14 bases between them.

This clone was detected a few times. The chain is built from TRBV28 and TRBJ2-7; 7 nucleotides agree with TRBD1. Germline values: CDR1 MDHEN, CDR2 SYDVKM. The V gene end was trimmed by 6 bases and the J gene end by 9 bases; junction bases not matched to a gene: 14. This CDR3 has 14 residues. The CDR3 bases are TGTGCCAGCAGGTCCGGGACAGAGGTACGCGTGCAGTACTTC. It specifies CASRSGTEVRVQYF. Full variable domain (rest looked up from reference TRBV28 and TRBJ2-7): DVKVTQSSRYLVKRTGEKVFLECVQDMDHENMFWYRQDPGLGLRLIYFSYDVKMKEKGDIPEGYSVSREKKERFSLILESASTNQTSMYLCASRSGTEVRVQYFGPGTRLTVT.

This rearrangement joins TRBV5-4 to TRBJ2-7; TRBD1 or TRBD2 may be the D gene (6 bases each). The V end was cut by 4 bases, the J end by 8 bases, with 22 bases between. The CDR3 loop spans 15 amino acids. The germline V gene has CDR1 SGHNT and CDR2 YYREEE (reference sequence). CDR3 amino acids: CASSRTGSGGGKQYF. CDR3 bases: TGTGCCAGCAGCCGTACGGGATCCGGGGGCGGTAAGCAGTACTTC. Combining the CDR3 with reference TRBV5-4 and TRBJ2-7 gives the whole variable domain ETGVTQSPTHLIKTRGQQVTLRCSSQSGHNTVSWYQQALGQGPQFIFQYYREEENGRGNFPPRFSGLQFPNYSSELNVNALELDDSALYLCASSRTGSGGGKQYFGPGTRLTVT.

The chain couples TRBV4-2 to TRBJ1-6; D possibly corresponds to TRBD1 (5 bases). Trimming removed 4 bases at V and 5 bases at J, with 12 bases between. CDR3 length: 15 amino acids. The germline gives CDR1 LGHNA, CDR2 YNFKEQ. This CDR3 reads CASSLEVGDNSPLHF. For the CDR3, the DNA is TGTGCCAGCAGCCTAGAGGTAGGGGATAATTCACCCCTCCACTTT.

This sequence joins TRBV5-1 and TRBJ2-1; TRBD2 agrees at 12 bases. This CDR3 is built from 15 residues. V lost 4 bases and J lost 9; bases outside the gene matches: 8. Germline V lookup: CDR1 SGHRS, CDR2 YFSETQ. The CDR3 is CASSTRLAGVGEQFF. The CDR3 bases are TGCGCCAGCAGCACCCGACTAGCGGGAGTTGGTGAGCAGTTCTTC.

The chain has TRBV19 and TRBJ2-1; weak D call: TRBD2 (6 bases). Germline loops: CDR1 LNHDA, CDR2 SQIVND (reference sequence). The V and J ends lost 4 bases and 4 bases respectively, with 8 bases between them. CDR3 length: 13 amino acids. CDR3 loop: CASSKGLYNEQFF. DNA of the CDR3: TGTGCCAGTAGTAAAGGACTATACAATGAGCAGTTCTTC.

The rearrangement links TRBV9 to TRBJ2-7, with 7 bases matching TRBD2. The V gene end was trimmed by 0 bases and the J gene end by 4 bases; junction bases not matched to a gene: 4. This CDR3 region has 14 residues. Germline V gives CDR1 SGDLS, CDR2 YYNGEE. The CDR3 is CASSVGGSGYEQYF. CDR3 in DNA: TGTGCCAGCAGCGTAGGCGGGAGCGGTTACGAGCAGTACTTC.

The chain joins TRBV10-3 to TRBJ1-5; D perhaps matches TRBD1 (6 bases). CDR3 size: 12 residues. The V end was cut by 9 bases, the J end by 4 bases, with 10 bases between. Germline CDR1 ENHRY, CDR2 SYGVKD. CDR3 protein: CAISGANQPQHF. CDR3 DNA: TGTGCCATTTCGGGGGCAAATCAGCCCCAGCATTTT.

The chain is built from TRBV28 and TRBJ1-1, with TRBD1 as a possible D gene (6 bases). Germline V gene sequence: CDR1 MDHEN, CDR2 SYDVKM. CDR3 length: 20 amino acids. The V end lost 2 bases, the J end lost 4 bases, and 29 bases lay between the germline ends. The CDR3 DNA reads as TGTGCCAGCAGTTTAAAGTCTCGCCTTTTTTTGTTGAGGGGGACCACTGAAGCTTTCTTT. It is translated as CASSLKSRLFLLRGTTEAFF.